One sample yielded the 11 T cell receptor beta chains listed below, sequenced in a study of cytotoxic CD8 clonotypes in ibrutinib-treated CLL. The method was immunoSEQ multiplex PCR; TCRdb's version includes in-frame clones alone and lacks a portion of them. The sample holds under 150,000 clones, around 82% seen once. The sample in question was PBMCs, obtained after 36 months of ibrutinib treatment. These receptors were taken from a human donor with chronic lymphocytic leukemia.

The genes are TRBV19 and TRBJ2-2; D remains unclear. Per the germline V gene, CDR1 is LNHDA and CDR2 is SQIVND (reference sequence). V lost 3 bases and J lost 6, with 17 bases in between. This CDR3 is built from 16 residues. DNA for the CDR3: TGTGCCAGTAGTATGAATGCAGGTGCCGTTCCCGGGGAGCTGTTTTTT. Translated: CASSMNAGAVPGELFF. Based on the CDR3 plus reference TRBV19 and TRBJ2-2, the full variable domain is DGGITQSPKYLFRKEGQNVTLSCEQNLNHDAMYWYRQDPGQGLRLIYYSQIVNDFQKGDIAEGYSVSREKKESFPLTVTSAQKNPTAFYLCASSMNAGAVPGELFFGEGSRLTVL.

The chain joins TRBV5-6 to TRBJ1-1; D remains unclear. Germline V CDR1 and CDR2: SGHDT, YYEEEE. Deletions cut 3 bases from V and 7 bases from J, with 10 bases between. CDR3 size: 12 residues. CDR3 in amino acids: CASSSDLFEAFF. The CDR3 nucleotides read TGTGCCAGCAGCTCGGACCTTTTTGAAGCTTTCTTT.

The chain uses TRBV4-2 and TRBJ2-6; D ambiguous. Germline CDR1 is LGHNA and CDR2 is YNFKEQ. V was shortened by 2 bases and J by 0 bases, with 11 bases between the two germline ends. The CDR3 totals 17 residues. CDR3 sequence reads: CASSQLDASSGANVLTF. CDR3 DNA: TGTGCCAGCAGCCAACTTGACGCAAGCTCTGGGGCCAACGTCCTGACTTTC.

The V call is TRBV5-1, the J call TRBJ2-7; D is unclear. Trimming removed 0 bases at V and 2 bases at J, with 15 bases between. From germline, CDR1 is SGHRS and CDR2 YFSETQ. CDR3 length: 16 amino acids. The DNA of the CDR3 is TGCGCCAGCAGCTTGGCAAGTGTCAGAATAACCTACGAGCAGTACTTC. Translating gives CASSLASVRITYEQYF.

The V and J genes are TRBV28 and TRBJ1-5; D unresolved. The CDR3 runs 14 residues. Per germline, CDR1 MDHEN and CDR2 SYDVKM. V shed 3 bases and J shed 7 bases, with 13 bases lying between them. CDR3 amino acids: CASSFVLAIQPQHF. CDR3 in DNA: TGTGCCAGCAGTTTTGTGTTGGCTATCCAGCCCCAGCATTTT.

This chain uses TRBV27 with TRBJ2-7; 8 bases line up with TRBD2. The CDR3 runs 14 residues. Germline trimming cut 4 bases from V and 3 bases from J; bases unmatched to any gene: 5. The germline gives CDR1 MNHEY, CDR2 SMNVEV (reference sequence). CDR3 protein: CASSYSGNSYEQYF. The CDR3 DNA is TGTGCCAGCAGTTATAGCGGGAATAGCTACGAGCAGTACTTC.

The chain employs TRBV6-1 and TRBJ2-2, with D maybe TRBD1 (6 bases). V was clipped by 7 bases and J by 2 bases, with 11 bases between them. The CDR3 is 14 residues long. Germline V gives CDR1 MNHNS, CDR2 SASEGT. CDR3 DNA sequence: TGTGCCAGCAAGGTGGACAGAAACACCGGGGAGCTGTTTTTT. As protein: CASKVDRNTGELFF.

The genes are TRBV18 and TRBJ1-1; possibly TRBD1 for D (6 bases). Deletions cut 3 bases from V and 0 bases from J, with 8 bases between. The CDR3 length is 14 residues. Germline V gene sequence: CDR1 KGHSH, CDR2 LQKENI. For the CDR3, the DNA is TGTGCCAGCTCACCTCAGGGGATGAACACTGAAGCTTTCTTT. Translation: CASSPQGMNTEAFF.

The J gene is TRBJ1-1, the V gene TRBV19; TRBD1 agrees at 9 bases. This CDR3 is built from 15 residues. Germline lookup yields CDR1 LNHDA and CDR2 SQIVND (reference sequence). Trimming cost V 6 bases and J 4 bases; bases outside gene matches: 9. The DNA for the CDR3 is TGTGCCAGTAGGCCAAGGGACAGGGTTTCCACTGAAGCTTTCTTT. This sequence encodes CASRPRDRVSTEAFF.

This chain uses TRBV29-1 with TRBJ1-1; TRBD1 might be the D (5 bases). Germline CDR1 is SQVTM and CDR2 is ANQGSEA. The CDR3 has 13 residues. V lost 1 base and J lost 10, with 16 bases in between. In DNA form, the CDR3 reads TGCAGCGTTGAAGCCCCGGGACGGGGGTTAGCTTTCTTT. It is translated as CSVEAPGRGLAFF.

V is TRBV5-1 and J is TRBJ2-1; D is possibly TRBD1 or TRBD2 (5 bases each). This CDR3 has 16 amino acids. Trimming stripped 4 bases from V and 3 bases from J, with 17 bases between. CDR1 SGHRS and CDR2 YFSETQ come from the germline V gene. CDR3 bases: TGCGCCAGCAGCAGAATGGGTAGGGGAGACTACAATGAGCAGTTCTTC. Encoded protein: CASSRMGRGDYNEQFF.